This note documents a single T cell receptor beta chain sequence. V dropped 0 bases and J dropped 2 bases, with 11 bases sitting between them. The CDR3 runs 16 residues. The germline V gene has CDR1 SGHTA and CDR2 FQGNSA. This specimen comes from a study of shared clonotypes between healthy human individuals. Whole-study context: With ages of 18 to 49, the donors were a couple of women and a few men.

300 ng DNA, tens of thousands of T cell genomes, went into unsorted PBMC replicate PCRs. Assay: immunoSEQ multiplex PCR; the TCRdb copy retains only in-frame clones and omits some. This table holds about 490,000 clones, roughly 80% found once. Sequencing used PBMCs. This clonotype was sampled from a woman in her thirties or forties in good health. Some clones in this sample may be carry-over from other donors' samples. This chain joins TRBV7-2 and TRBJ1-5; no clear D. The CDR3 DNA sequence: TGTGCCAGCAGCTTAGCAGGGTCGGTGGGCAATCAGCCCCAGCATTTT. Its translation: CASSLAGSVGNQPQHF.